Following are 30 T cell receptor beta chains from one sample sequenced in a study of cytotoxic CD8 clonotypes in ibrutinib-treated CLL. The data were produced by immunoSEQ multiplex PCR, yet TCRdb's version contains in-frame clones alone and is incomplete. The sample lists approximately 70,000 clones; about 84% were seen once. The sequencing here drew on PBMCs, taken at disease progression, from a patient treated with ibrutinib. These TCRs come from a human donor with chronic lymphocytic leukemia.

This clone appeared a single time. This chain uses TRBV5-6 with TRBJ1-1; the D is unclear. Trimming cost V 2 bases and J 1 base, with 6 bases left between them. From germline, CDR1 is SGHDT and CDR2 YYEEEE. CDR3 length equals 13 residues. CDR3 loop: CASSLLRNTEAFF. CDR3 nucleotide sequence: TGTGCCAGCAGCTTACTTCGGAACACTGAAGCTTTCTTT.

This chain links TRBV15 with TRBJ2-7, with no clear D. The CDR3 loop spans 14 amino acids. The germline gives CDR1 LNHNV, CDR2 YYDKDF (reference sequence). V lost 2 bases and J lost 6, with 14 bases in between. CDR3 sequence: CATSRFPSDGEQYF. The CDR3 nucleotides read TGTGCCACCAGCAGATTCCCCTCTGACGGCGAGCAGTACTTC. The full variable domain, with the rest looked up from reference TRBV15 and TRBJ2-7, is DAMVIQNPRYQVTQFGKPVTLSCSQTLNHNVMYWYQQKSSQAPKLLFHYYDKDFNNEADTPDNFQSRRPNTSFCFLDIRSPGLGDTAMYLCATSRFPSDGEQYFGPGTRLTVT.

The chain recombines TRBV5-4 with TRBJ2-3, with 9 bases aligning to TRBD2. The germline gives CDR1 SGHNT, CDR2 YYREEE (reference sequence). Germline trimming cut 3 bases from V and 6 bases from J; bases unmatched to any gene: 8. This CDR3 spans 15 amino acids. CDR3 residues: CASSSRSGRGDTQYF. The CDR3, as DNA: TGTGCCAGCAGCTCCCGTAGCGGGAGAGGGGATACGCAGTATTTT.

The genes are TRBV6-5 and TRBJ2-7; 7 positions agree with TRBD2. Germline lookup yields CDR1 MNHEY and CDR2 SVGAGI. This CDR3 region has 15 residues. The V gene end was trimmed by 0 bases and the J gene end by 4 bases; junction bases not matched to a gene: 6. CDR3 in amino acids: CASSYSFQRGYEQYF. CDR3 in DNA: TGTGCCAGCAGTTACTCTTTCCAGCGGGGTTACGAGCAGTACTTC.

The CDR3 DNA reads as TGCGCCACCAACCAGGGGGCAAACTCAGATACGCAGTATTTT. Encoded protein: CATNQGANSDTQYF. V gene TRBV10-2 combines with J gene TRBJ2-3, with 8 bases identical to TRBD1. Germline V gives CDR1 WSHSY, CDR2 SAAADI. This CDR3 region has 14 residues. The trim removed 10 bases at V and 4 bases at J, leaving 10 bases unmatched.

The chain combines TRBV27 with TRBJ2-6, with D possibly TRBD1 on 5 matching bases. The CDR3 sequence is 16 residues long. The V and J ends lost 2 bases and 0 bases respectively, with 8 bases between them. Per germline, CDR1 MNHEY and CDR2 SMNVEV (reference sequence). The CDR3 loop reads CASSLLGASGANVLTF. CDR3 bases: TGTGCCAGCAGTTTACTAGGGGCCTCTGGGGCCAACGTCCTGACTTTC.

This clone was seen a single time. CDR3 bases: TGCGCCAGCAGCTTTAGGACAGGGTTTAATTCACCCCTCCACTTT. Encoded protein: CASSFRTGFNSPLHF. The chain uses TRBV5-1 and TRBJ1-6; 8 bases agree with TRBD1. CDR1 is SGHRS, CDR2 YFSETQ, per germline. The length of the CDR3 is 15 residues. With 2 bases clipped from V and 6 bases from J, the junction kept 4 bases outside the gene matches. Drawing the rest from reference TRBV5-1 and TRBJ1-6, the complete variable domain is KAGVTQTPRYLIKTRGQQVTLSCSPISGHRSVSWYQQTPGQGLQFLFEYFSETQRNKGNFPGRFSGRQFSNSRSEMNVSTLELGDSALYLCASSFRTGFNSPLHFGNGTRLTVT.

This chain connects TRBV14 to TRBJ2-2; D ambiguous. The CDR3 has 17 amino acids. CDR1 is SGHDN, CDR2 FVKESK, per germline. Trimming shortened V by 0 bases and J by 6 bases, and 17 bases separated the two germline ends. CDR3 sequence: CASSQEGWRHVPGELFF. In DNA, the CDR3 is TGTGCCAGCAGCCAAGAAGGGTGGAGACATGTCCCCGGGGAGCTGTTTTTT.

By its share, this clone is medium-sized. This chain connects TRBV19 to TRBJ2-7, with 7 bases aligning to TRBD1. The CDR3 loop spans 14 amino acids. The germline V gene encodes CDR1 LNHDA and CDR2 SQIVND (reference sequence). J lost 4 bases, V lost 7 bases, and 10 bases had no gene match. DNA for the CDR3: TGTGCCAGTACCGGGACAGCGAATTCGTACGAGCAGTACTTC. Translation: CASTGTANSYEQYF.

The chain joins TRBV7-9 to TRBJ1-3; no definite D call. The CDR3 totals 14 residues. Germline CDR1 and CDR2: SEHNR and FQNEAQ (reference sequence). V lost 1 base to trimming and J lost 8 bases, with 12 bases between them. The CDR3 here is CASSLGFRGYTIYF. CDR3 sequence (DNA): TGTGCCAGCAGCTTAGGCTTTCGGGGATACACCATATATTTT.

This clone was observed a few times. This CDR3 reads CASSPPRDSSYEQYF. Here the CDR3 DNA reads TGTGCCAGCAGTCCACCCCGGGACAGTAGCTACGAGCAGTACTTC. The chain carries TRBV27 and TRBJ2-7, with 7 bases fitting TRBD1. The CDR3 loop spans 15 amino acids. Trimming removed 5 bases from V and 3 bases from J; junction bases left unmatched: 10. Germline V gene sequence: CDR1 MNHEY, CDR2 SMNVEV (reference sequence).

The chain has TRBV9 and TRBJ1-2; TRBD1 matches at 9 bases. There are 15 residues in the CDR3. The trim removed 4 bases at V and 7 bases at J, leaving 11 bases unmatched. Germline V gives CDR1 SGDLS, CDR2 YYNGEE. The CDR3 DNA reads TGTGCCAGCAGCCCCCGACCGGGACAGGGATGTGGCTACACCTTC. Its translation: CASSPRPGQGCGYTF. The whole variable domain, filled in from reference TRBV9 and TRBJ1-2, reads DSGVTQTPKHLITATGQRVTLRCSPRSGDLSVYWYQQSLDQGLQFLIQYYNGEERAKGNILERFSAQQFPDLHSELNLSSLELGDSALYFCASSPRPGQGCGYTFGSGTRLTVV.

The CDR3 sequence is CASSTLDRADTGELFF. The CDR3 DNA follows: TGTGCCAGCAGCACCTTGGACAGGGCTGACACCGGGGAGCTGTTTTTT. V usage is TRBV5-8 and J usage is TRBJ2-2, with 8 bases lining up with TRBD1. V shed 4 bases and J 3 bases; nucleotides not matched to a gene: 8. CDR3 length: 16 residues. Germline values: CDR1 SGHTS, CDR2 YDEGEE.

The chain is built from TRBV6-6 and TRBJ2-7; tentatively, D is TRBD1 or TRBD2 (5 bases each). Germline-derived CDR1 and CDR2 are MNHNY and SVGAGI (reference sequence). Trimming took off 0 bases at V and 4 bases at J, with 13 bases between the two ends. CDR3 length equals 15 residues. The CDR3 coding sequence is TGTGCCAGCAGTTACTCGTGGGGGATGGGTTACGAGCAGTACTTC. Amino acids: CASSYSWGMGYEQYF.

The CDR3 DNA is TGTGCCAGCAGCCTAGCGGGGGGACCACCTCCGCAGTATTTT. Residues: CASSLAGGPPPQYF. The chain joins TRBV5-5 to TRBJ2-3, with 11 nucleotides matching TRBD2. This CDR3 contains 14 residues. Trimming removed 4 bases from V and 10 bases from J; junction bases left unmatched: 8. The germline V gene has CDR1 SGHKS and CDR2 YYEKEE (reference sequence).

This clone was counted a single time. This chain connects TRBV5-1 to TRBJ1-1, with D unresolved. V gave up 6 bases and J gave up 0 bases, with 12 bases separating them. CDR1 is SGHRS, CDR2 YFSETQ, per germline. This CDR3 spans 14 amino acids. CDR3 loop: CASTVGPMNTEAFF. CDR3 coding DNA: TGCGCCAGCACAGTCGGACCGATGAACACTGAAGCTTTCTTT.

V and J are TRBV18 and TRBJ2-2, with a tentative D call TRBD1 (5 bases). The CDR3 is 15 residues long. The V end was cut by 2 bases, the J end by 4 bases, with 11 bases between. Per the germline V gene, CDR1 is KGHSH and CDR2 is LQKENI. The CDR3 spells CASSPAGIGTGELFF. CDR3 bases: TGTGCCAGCTCACCAGCAGGGATTGGCACCGGGGAGCTGTTTTTT.

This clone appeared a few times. CDR3 nucleotide sequence: TGTGCCAGCAGCTTAGTGTGGCAAGGAGGCTACACCTTC. Amino acid sequence: CASSLVWQGGYTF. The chain uses TRBV11-2 and TRBJ1-2; D is ambiguous. This CDR3 has 13 amino acids. The ends were cut back, 1 base at V and 8 bases at J, with 11 bases in the middle. Germline assignment: CDR1 SGHAT and CDR2 FQNNGV.

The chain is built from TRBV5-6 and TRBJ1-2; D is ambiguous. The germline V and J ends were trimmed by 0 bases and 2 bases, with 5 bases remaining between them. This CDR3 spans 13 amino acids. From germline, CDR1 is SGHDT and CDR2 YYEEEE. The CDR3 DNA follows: TGTGCCAGCAGCTTGGAACAGAACTATGGCTACACCTTC. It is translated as CASSLEQNYGYTF. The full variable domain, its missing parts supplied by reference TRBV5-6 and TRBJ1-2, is DAGVTQSPTHLIKTRGQQVTLRCSPKSGHDTVSWYQQALGQGPQFIFQYYEEEERQRGNFPDRFSGHQFPNYSSELNVNALLLGDSALYLCASSLEQNYGYTFGSGTRLTVV.

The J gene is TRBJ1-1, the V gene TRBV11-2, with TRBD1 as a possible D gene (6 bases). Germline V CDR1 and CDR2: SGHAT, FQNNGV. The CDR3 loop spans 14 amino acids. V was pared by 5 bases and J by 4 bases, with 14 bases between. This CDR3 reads CASSTNRVPTEAFF. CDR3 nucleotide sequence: TGTGCCAGCAGCACGAACAGGGTACCCACTGAAGCTTTCTTT. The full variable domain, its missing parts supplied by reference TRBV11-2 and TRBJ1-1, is EAGVAQSPRYKIIEKRQSVAFWCNPISGHATLYWYQQILGQGPKLLIQFQNNGVVDDSQLPKDRFSAERLKGVDSTLKIQPAKLEDSAVYLCASSTNRVPTEAFFGQGTRLTVV.

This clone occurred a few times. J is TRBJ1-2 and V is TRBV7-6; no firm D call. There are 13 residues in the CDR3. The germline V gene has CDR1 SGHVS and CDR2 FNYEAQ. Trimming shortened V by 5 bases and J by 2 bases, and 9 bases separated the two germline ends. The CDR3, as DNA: TGTGCCAGCAGCCCCGGACCGAACTATGGCTACACCTTC. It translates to CASSPGPNYGYTF.

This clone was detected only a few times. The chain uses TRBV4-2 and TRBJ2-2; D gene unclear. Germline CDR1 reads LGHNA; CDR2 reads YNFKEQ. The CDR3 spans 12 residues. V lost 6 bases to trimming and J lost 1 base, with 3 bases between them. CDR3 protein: CASRGNTGELFF. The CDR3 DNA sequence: TGTGCCAGCAGGGGGAACACCGGGGAGCTGTTTTTT.

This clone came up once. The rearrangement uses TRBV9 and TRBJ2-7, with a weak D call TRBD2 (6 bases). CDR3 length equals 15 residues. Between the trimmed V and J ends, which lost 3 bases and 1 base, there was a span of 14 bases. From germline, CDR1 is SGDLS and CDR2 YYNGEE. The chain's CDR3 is CASSAGWGVSYEQYF. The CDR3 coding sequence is TGTGCCAGCAGCGCCGGGTGGGGGGTTTCCTACGAGCAGTACTTC.

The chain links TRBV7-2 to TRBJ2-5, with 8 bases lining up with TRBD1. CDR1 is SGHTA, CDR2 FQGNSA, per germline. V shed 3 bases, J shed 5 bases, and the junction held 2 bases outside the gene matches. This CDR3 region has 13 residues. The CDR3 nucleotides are TGTGCCAGCAGCTTGACAGGGGTGGAGACCCAGTACTTC. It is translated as CASSLTGVETQYF.

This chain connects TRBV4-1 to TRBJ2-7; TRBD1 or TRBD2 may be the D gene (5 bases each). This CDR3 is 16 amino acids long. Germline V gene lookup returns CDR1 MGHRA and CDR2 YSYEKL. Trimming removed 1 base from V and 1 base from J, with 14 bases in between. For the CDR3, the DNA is TGCGCCAGCAGCCAAGCCTCCGGGACGGCTTCCTACGAGCAGTACTTC. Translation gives CASSQASGTASYEQYF.

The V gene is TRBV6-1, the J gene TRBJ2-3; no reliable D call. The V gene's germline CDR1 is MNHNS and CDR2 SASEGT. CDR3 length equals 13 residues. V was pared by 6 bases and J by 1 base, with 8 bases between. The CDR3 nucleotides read TGTGCCAGCAGGGGTTCTGGCACAGATACGCAGTATTTT. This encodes CASRGSGTDTQYF.

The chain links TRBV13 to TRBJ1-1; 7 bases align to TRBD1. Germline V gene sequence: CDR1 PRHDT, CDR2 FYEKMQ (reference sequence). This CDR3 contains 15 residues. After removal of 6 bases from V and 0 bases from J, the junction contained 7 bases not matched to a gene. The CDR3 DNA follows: TGTGCCAGCAGAGGGGACAGTAACATGAACACTGAAGCTTTCTTT. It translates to CASRGDSNMNTEAFF.

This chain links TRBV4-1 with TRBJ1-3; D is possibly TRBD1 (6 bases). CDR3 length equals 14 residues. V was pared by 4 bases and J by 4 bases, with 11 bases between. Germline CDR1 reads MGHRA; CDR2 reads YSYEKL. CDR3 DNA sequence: TGCGCCAGCAGCCTCAGACAGGACGGAAACACCATATATTTT. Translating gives CASSLRQDGNTIYF.

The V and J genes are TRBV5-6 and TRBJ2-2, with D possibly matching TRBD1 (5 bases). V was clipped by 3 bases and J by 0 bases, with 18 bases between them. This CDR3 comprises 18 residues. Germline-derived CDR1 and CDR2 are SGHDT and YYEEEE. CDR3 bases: TGTGCCAGCAGCTCGACTCGGACACCGTTCGCGAACACCGGGGAGCTGTTTTTT. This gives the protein CASSSTRTPFANTGELFF.

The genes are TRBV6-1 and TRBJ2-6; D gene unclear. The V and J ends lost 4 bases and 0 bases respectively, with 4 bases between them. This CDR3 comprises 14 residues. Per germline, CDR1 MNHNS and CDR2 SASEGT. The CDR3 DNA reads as TGTGCCAGCAGTGTAGACTCTGGGGCCAACGTCCTGACTTTC. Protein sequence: CASSVDSGANVLTF.